This TCR beta chain was observed in a study of T cell responses to AZD1222 COVID-19 vaccine. With regard to this clone: Antigen specificity is unknown.

V trimming: 5 bases; J trimming: 1 base; junction bases outside the gene matches: 4. CDR3 length: 17 residues. Germline V gives CDR1 MDHEN, CDR2 SYDVKM. Measured with immunoSEQ multiplex PCR; TCRdb has only the in-frame clones, and not every one. Among around 200,000 clones listed, 85% to 95% were seen once. Study-wide results and limits: Sampling that yielded the repertoires occurred only after the peak T cell response. AZD1222 recipients seropositive at baseline numbered only five or six.

The TCR originated in an adult who received the AZD1222 COVID-19 vaccine. This sample comprised peripheral blood, obtained 28 days after the second AZD1222 dose. The chain uses TRBV28 and TRBJ2-3; 15 positions agree with TRBD2. CDR3 sequence: CASSPWTSGGGTDTQYF. In DNA form, the CDR3 reads TGTGCCAGCAGTCCTTGGACTAGCGGGGGGGGCACAGATACGCAGTATTTT.